Following are 26 T cell receptor beta chains from one sample sequenced in a study of chemoradiotherapy in HPV16-positive cancers. Libraries were prepared by immunoSEQ multiplex PCR; TCRdb keeps only in-frame clonotypes and omits some of them. Seen here are roughly 14,000 clones, over 85% observed once, and the top ten hold 4.3%. This specimen was tumor tissue, taken from a patient who underwent chemoradiotherapy. These receptors all stem from a human donor with HPV-associated anogenital cancer.

The chain recombines TRBV6-1 with TRBJ1-1; TRBD1 might be the D (5 bases). The ends were cut back, 7 bases at V and 8 bases at J, with 11 bases in the middle. The CDR3 length is 11 residues. Germline V gives CDR1 MNHNS, CDR2 SASEGT. The CDR3 region has the DNA TGTGCCAGCAAGAGGGACCCGGAAGCTTTCTTT. This sequence encodes CASKRDPEAFF.

The chain couples TRBV6-5 to TRBJ1-5; 7 nucleotides match TRBD1. The V gene's germline CDR1 is MNHEY and CDR2 SVGAGI. With V trimmed by 5 bases and J by 5 bases, 6 bases remained unmatched. This CDR3 has 14 residues. CDR3 in DNA: TGTGCCAGCAGTCCGACAGGGTCTTATCAGCCCCAGCATTTT. It codes for CASSPTGSYQPQHF.

This chain links TRBV7-2 with TRBJ2-1; D not resolved. The CDR3 loop spans 11 amino acids. The V gene's germline CDR1 is SGHTA and CDR2 FQGNSA. V dropped 5 bases and J dropped 3 bases, with 2 bases sitting between them. CDR3 sequence (DNA): TGTGCCAGCAGCCACTACAATGAGCAGTTCTTC. Amino acid sequence: CASSHYNEQFF.

V is TRBV11-2 and J is TRBJ2-3; D gene ambiguous. CDR3 length: 15 residues. The V end lost 5 bases, the J end lost 6 bases, and 18 bases lay between the germline ends. Germline V gene sequence: CDR1 SGHAT, CDR2 FQNNGV. As DNA, the CDR3 is TGTGCCAGCAGCAAAAACCCCAGACAAGGCGATACGCAGTATTTT. Amino acids: CASSKNPRQGDTQYF.

The chain has TRBV6-1 and TRBJ1-1; 8 bases align to TRBD1. CDR3 length: 14 residues. The J segment lost 4 bases and the V segment lost 3 bases, leaving 4 bases of the junction unmatched. Germline V gene lookup returns CDR1 MNHNS and CDR2 SASEGT. The CDR3 region has the DNA TGTGCCAGCAGTGAGATGACAGGGGTCACTGAAGCTTTCTTT. Its translation is CASSEMTGVTEAFF.

The rearrangement joins TRBV4-2 to TRBJ1-2; no firm D call. The CDR3 is 13 residues long. Germline CDR1 and CDR2: LGHNA and YNFKEQ. V was pared by 5 bases and J by 0 bases, with 7 bases between. The chain's CDR3 is CASSSASNYGYTF. The CDR3 DNA reads TGTGCCAGCAGCTCAGCCTCTAACTATGGCTACACCTTC.

The chain uses TRBV15 and TRBJ2-3; D is uncertain. Per germline, CDR1 LNHNV and CDR2 YYDKDF (reference sequence). This CDR3 is built from 14 residues. The ends were cut back, 10 bases at V and 0 bases at J, with 14 bases in the middle. DNA for the CDR3: TGTGCCAGTAAAGGCAGTACTAGCACAGATACGCAGTATTTT. It specifies CASKGSTSTDTQYF.

This chain connects TRBV7-3 to TRBJ2-1; 11 bases agree with TRBD2. The CDR3 has 15 residues. Losses at the gene ends were 5 bases for V and 8 bases for J; bases not matched to a gene: 8. Germline values: CDR1 SGHTA, CDR2 FQGTGA. For the CDR3, the DNA is TGTGCCAGCAGCCAGACTAGCGGGATGGGGGATGAGCAGTTCTTC. As protein: CASSQTSGMGDEQFF.

The rearrangement uses TRBV19 and TRBJ1-5, with D unresolved. This CDR3 is built from 16 residues. Trimming removed 6 bases from V and 0 bases from J, with 15 bases in between. Germline V CDR1 and CDR2: LNHDA, SQIVND (reference sequence). CDR3 sequence reads: CASRRSDFYSNQPQHF. CDR3 coding DNA: TGTGCCAGTAGAAGGAGTGACTTTTATAGCAATCAGCCCCAGCATTTT.

The chain couples TRBV7-3 to TRBJ2-1, with 12 bases matching TRBD2. V lost 4 bases, J lost 9 bases, and 7 bases stayed unmatched. Germline V CDR1 and CDR2: SGHTA, FQGTGA. The CDR3 loop spans 15 amino acids. The CDR3: CASSSAGTSGSEQFF. The DNA for the CDR3 is TGTGCCAGCAGCTCCGCCGGGACTAGCGGGTCTGAGCAGTTCTTC. Based on the CDR3 plus reference TRBV7-3 and TRBJ2-1, the full variable domain is GAGVSQTPSNKVTEKGKYVELRCDPISGHTALYWYRQSLGQGPEFLIYFQGTGAADDSGLPNDRFFAVRPEGSVSTLKIQRTERGDSAVYLCASSSAGTSGSEQFFGPGTRLTVL.

This clone was seen a single time. The genes are TRBV4-3 and TRBJ1-3; D gene unclear. Trimming stripped 0 bases from V and 3 bases from J, with 3 bases between. Per the germline V gene, CDR1 is LGHNA and CDR2 is YSLEER. The CDR3 contains 13 residues. CDR3 nucleotides: TGCGCCAGCAGCCAAGACCGTGGAAACACCATATATTTT. Its protein is CASSQDRGNTIYF.

This chain joins TRBV10-3 and TRBJ1-5; D is uncertain. Trimming pared 0 bases from V and 4 bases from J, leaving 7 bases between. The length of the CDR3 is 14 residues. Germline V CDR1 and CDR2: ENHRY, SYGVKD. CDR3 nucleotide sequence: TGTGCCATCAGTGAGTCGGGTCGTAATCAGCCCCAGCATTTT. Protein product: CAISESGRNQPQHF.

The chain employs TRBV27 and TRBJ2-1; 11 bases line up with TRBD2. Germline V CDR1 and CDR2: MNHEY, SMNVEV (reference sequence). Unmatched junction bases numbered 9, after V lost 5 bases and J lost 0 bases. This CDR3 contains 18 residues. CDR3 nucleotides: TGTGCCAGCAGTAACGGACTAGCGGGTGAGAGCTCCTACAATGAGCAGTTCTTC. Translation: CASSNGLAGESSYNEQFF.

The V gene is TRBV30, the J gene TRBJ2-1; D may be TRBD1 (5 bases). The CDR3 contains 14 residues. Germline values: CDR1 GTSNPN, CDR2 SVGIG (reference sequence). V shed 2 bases and J shed 5 bases, with 13 bases lying between them. For the CDR3, the DNA is TGTGCCTGGAGTCTTCTAGGACACCACAATGAGCAGTTCTTC. This sequence encodes CAWSLLGHHNEQFF.

This clone was detected once. This chain connects TRBV7-9 to TRBJ2-3; 7 bases agree with TRBD2. V gave up 5 bases and J gave up 2 bases; unmatched junction bases: 10. Per germline, CDR1 SEHNR and CDR2 FQNEAQ (reference sequence). The CDR3 is made up of 16 amino acids. The DNA for the CDR3 is TGTGCCAGCAGCACCAGTGTGGGAGGGAACACAGATACGCAGTATTTT. Protein product: CASSTSVGGNTDTQYF.

The chain is built from TRBV7-8 and TRBJ2-3, with a possible D match to TRBD2 (6 bases). Germline V lookup: CDR1 SGHVS, CDR2 FQNEAQ. V gave up 5 bases and J gave up 0 bases, with 12 bases separating them. The CDR3 covers 15 residues. The CDR3 here is CASSEMGGSTDTQYF. The CDR3 DNA reads TGTGCCAGCAGCGAAATGGGGGGAAGCACAGATACGCAGTATTTT.

This clone occurred once. The chain couples TRBV10-3 to TRBJ2-7, with 9 bases fitting TRBD1. V was pared by 5 bases and J by 9 bases, with 14 bases of the junction left unmatched. The CDR3 length is 15 residues. In germline, CDR1 is ENHRY, CDR2 SYGVKD. CDR3 DNA sequence: TGTGCCATCAGTCCCTCGGACAGGGGCCTCAAAGGGCAGTACTTC. It is translated as CAISPSDRGLKGQYF.

This chain uses TRBV6-5 with TRBJ2-7; D perhaps matches TRBD1 (5 bases). This CDR3 region has 14 residues. Trimming shortened V by 3 bases and J by 6 bases, and 15 bases separated the two germline ends. Looked up from germline, CDR1 is MNHEY and CDR2 is SVGAGI. CDR3 sequence: CASSYWGSRSEQYF. The CDR3 DNA sequence: TGTGCCAGCAGTTATTGGGGCAGCCGAAGCGAGCAGTACTTC.

The genes are TRBV5-4 and TRBJ2-3; weak D call: TRBD2 (5 bases). V lost 4 bases and J lost 0, with 15 bases in between. The germline CDR1 and CDR2 sequences are SGHNT and YYREEE (reference sequence). The CDR3 sequence is 16 residues long. The CDR3 coding sequence is TGTGCCAGCAGCACCGCTAGCAGATCTAGCACAGATACGCAGTATTTT. It yields the protein CASSTASRSSTDTQYF.

The count of this clone is one. Here the CDR3 DNA reads TGTGCAAGTCGCTTAGTGGGGGGAGACCAAGAGACCCAGTACTTC. This encodes CASRLVGGDQETQYF. This sequence joins TRBV12-2 and TRBJ2-5; the table assigns TRBD2, which was not confirmed against the DNA. TRBV12-2 is noted as a pseudogene. The CDR3 is 15 residues long.

This clone showed up just once. The chain employs TRBV25-1 and TRBJ2-7; 7 bases fit TRBD1. The germline V gene has CDR1 MGHDK and CDR2 SYGVNS. The CDR3 extends over 17 amino acids. The ends lost 9 bases at V and 2 bases at J; junction bases unmatched: 19. This CDR3 is CARVFNRVGGITYEQYF. The CDR3 DNA sequence: TGTGCCAGGGTTTTTAATAGGGTAGGGGGCATAACCTACGAGCAGTACTTC.

This clone has only one observation. CDR3 protein: CASSYSTEQFF. For the CDR3, the DNA is TGTGCCAGCAGTTACTCGACTGAGCAGTTCTTC. V gene TRBV6-5 combines with J gene TRBJ2-1; D gene unclear. This CDR3 spans 11 amino acids. Germline V gene sequence: CDR1 MNHEY, CDR2 SVGAGI. V lost 0 bases and J 9 bases, leaving 3 bases between the germline ends.

J is TRBJ1-2 and V is TRBV30; 7 nucleotides agree with TRBD1. Looked up from germline, CDR1 is GTSNPN and CDR2 is SVGIG (reference sequence). V dropped 4 bases and J dropped 0; count of bases not matched to a gene: 5. The CDR3 consists of 14 residues. The CDR3 DNA follows: TGTGCCTGGACCCGGACAGGTCCTAACTATGGCTACACCTTC. It specifies CAWTRTGPNYGYTF.

This clone came up once. V and J are TRBV7-9 and TRBJ2-3, with D tentatively TRBD1 or TRBD2 (6 bases each). CDR3 length: 15 residues. Trimming stripped 5 bases from V and 4 bases from J, with 16 bases between. In germline, CDR1 is SEHNR, CDR2 FQNEAQ (reference sequence). CDR3 sequence: CASSPSFGGADTQYF. The CDR3 region has the DNA TGTGCCAGCAGCCCATCGTTCGGGGGCGCAGATACGCAGTATTTT.

The chain carries TRBV6-5 and TRBJ1-3; the D is unclear. The CDR3 loop spans 16 amino acids. CDR1 is MNHEY, CDR2 SVGAGI, per germline. The germline V and J ends were trimmed by 0 bases and 0 bases, with 9 bases remaining between them. CDR3 bases: TGTGCCAGCAGTTACTCGTTCGAGAGCTCTGGAAACACCATATATTTT. Protein sequence: CASSYSFESSGNTIYF.

The genes are TRBV19 and TRBJ2-2; 8 bases agree with TRBD1. V shed 7 bases, J shed 2 bases, and the junction held 6 bases outside the gene matches. Germline V gene lookup returns CDR1 LNHDA and CDR2 SQIVND (reference sequence). The CDR3 is 15 residues long. The CDR3 reads CASTMTGVNTGELFF. The DNA of the CDR3 is TGTGCCAGTACTATGACAGGGGTTAACACCGGGGAGCTGTTTTTT.